The 19 T cell receptor beta chains given below trace back to one sample, sequenced in a study of neurological immune-mediated disorders. A single record per CDR3 protein comes from TCRdb applying MiXCR to the 5' RACE reads. The table shows about 90,000 distinct CDR3 sequences, with 13% occurring only once. Time point indicated: longitudinal time-point 2. Source material: PBMCs. All receptors derive from a female donor with HTLV-1-associated myelopathy (HAM/TSP).

With respect to this clonotype: A clone one base away is much larger, so this may be a read error. V gene TRBV24-1 combines with J gene TRBJ2-1; possible D gene TRBD1, 6 bases. This CDR3 has 14 amino acids. Germline V gives CDR1 KGHDR, CDR2 SFDVKD. The CDR3 sequence is CATQGTATYNEHFF. CDR3 in DNA: TGTGCCACCCAGGGGACCGCCACCTACAATGAGCACTTCTTC.

In this sample, this clonotype turned up many times. This chain joins TRBV7-2 and TRBJ2-1, with D hard to call. Trimming pared 2 bases from V and 0 bases from J, leaving 8 bases between. The CDR3 contains 15 residues. Germline V CDR1 and CDR2: SGHTA, FQGNSA. The CDR3 spells CASSLSSSSYNEQFF. CDR3 in DNA: TGTGCCAGCAGCTTAAGTAGCAGCTCCTACAATGAGCAGTTCTTC. The entire variable domain, with the rest obtained from reference TRBV7-2 and TRBJ2-1, is as follows: GAGVSQSPSNKVTEKGKDVELRCDPISGHTALYWYRQSLGQGLEFLIYFQGNSAPDKSGLPSDRFSAERTGGSVSTLTIQRTQQEDSAVYLCASSLSSSSYNEQFFGPGTRLTVL.

This clonotype was seen repeatedly, ten times or more. The rearrangement joins TRBV12-3 or TRBV12-4 to TRBJ2-1; D unclear. This CDR3 is built from 13 residues. Trimming shortened V by 7 bases and J by 6 bases, and 13 bases separated the two germline ends. The CDR3 bases are TGTGCCAGCAACTGGGCAGACTTCAATGAGCAGTTCTTC. Its protein product is CASNWADFNEQFF.

At least ten counts were recorded for this clonotype. V is TRBV5-1 and J is TRBJ2-2; weak D call: TRBD1 (6 bases). V was cut by 4 bases and J by 1 base, with 11 bases left in between. Looked up from germline, CDR1 is SGHRS and CDR2 is YFSETQ. CDR3 length: 15 residues. The CDR3 protein is CASSLIQGNTGELFF. CDR3 bases: TGCGCCAGCAGCCTAATACAGGGGAACACCGGGGAGCTGTTTTTT.

In its sample, this clonotype was seen many times. The chain combines TRBV5-1 with TRBJ2-1; D unclear. This CDR3 comprises 15 residues. Germline V CDR1 and CDR2: SGHRS, YFSETQ. V shed 0 bases and J shed 1 base, with 8 bases lying between them. CDR3: CASSLDGDSYNEQFF. DNA for the CDR3: TGCGCCAGCAGCTTGGATGGGGATTCCTACAATGAGCAGTTCTTC.

This clonotype has more than one count but fewer than ten. J is TRBJ2-7 and V is TRBV10-3; no reliable D call. Deletions cut 6 bases from V and 2 bases from J, with 11 bases between. Germline CDR1 reads ENHRY; CDR2 reads SYGVKD. The CDR3 sequence is 13 residues long. CDR3 in DNA: TGTGCCATCAGGTCGCCAGGTACCTACGAGCAGTACTTC. Translating it yields CAIRSPGTYEQYF.

The chain uses TRBV29-1 and TRBJ2-2; D uncertain. This CDR3 region has 14 residues. Per the germline V gene, CDR1 is SQVTM and CDR2 is ANQGSEA. V lost 5 bases and J 4 bases, leaving 14 bases between the germline ends. CDR3 sequence reads: CSVLWQTGTGELFF. CDR3 nucleotide sequence: TGCAGCGTTCTTTGGCAAACTGGCACCGGGGAGCTGTTTTTT.

At least ten counts were recorded for this clonotype. V gene TRBV28 combines with J gene TRBJ1-3; the D gene is possibly TRBD1 (5 bases). The CDR3 extends over 15 amino acids. With 6 bases removed from V and 1 base from J, the gap between germline ends came to 13 bases. Germline V lookup: CDR1 MDHEN, CDR2 SYDVKM. The CDR3 spells CASRPKTASGNTIYF. The CDR3 coding sequence is TGTGCCAGCAGGCCTAAGACAGCTTCTGGAAACACCATATATTTT. The whole variable domain, filled in from reference TRBV28 and TRBJ1-3, reads DVKVTQSSRYLVKRTGEKVFLECVQDMDHENMFWYRQDPGLGLRLIYFSYDVKMKEKGDIPEGYSVSREKKERFSLILESASTNQTSMYLCASRPKTASGNTIYFGEGSWLTVV.

This clonotype was detected a few times. V and J are TRBV6-4 and TRBJ2-2; 8 nucleotides align to TRBD2. In germline, CDR1 is MRHNA, CDR2 SNTAGT. This CDR3 comprises 15 residues. J lost 4 bases, V lost 3 bases, and 4 bases had no gene match. This CDR3 reads CASSESGGSTGELFF. CDR3 DNA sequence: TGTGCCAGCAGTGAATCGGGGGGGAGCACCGGGGAGCTGTTTTTT.

This clonotype was observed many times. This chain links TRBV4-1 with TRBJ2-2, with TRBD2 matching over 15 bases. This CDR3 is built from 19 residues. Germline CDR1 MGHRA, CDR2 YSYEKL. The trim removed 2 bases at V and 5 bases at J, leaving 9 bases unmatched. CDR3 sequence reads: CASSQPGLAGGPGTGELFF. CDR3 DNA: TGCGCCAGCAGCCAACCAGGACTAGCGGGGGGGCCGGGGACCGGGGAGCTGTTTTTT.

CDR3 nucleotides: TGTGCCAGCACCATCCAGTGGGGTGCCTACAATGAGCAGTTCTTC. Its translation is CASTIQWGAYNEQFF. This sequence joins TRBV27 and TRBJ2-1, with D hard to call. This CDR3 has 15 residues. Trimming removed 7 bases at V and 2 bases at J, with 15 bases between. Germline-derived CDR1 and CDR2 are MNHEY and SMNVEV (reference sequence).

At least ten counts were recorded for this clonotype. V and J are TRBV6-5 and TRBJ1-1; 7 bases are a match to TRBD1. The CDR3 is 13 amino acids. Germline V gene sequence: CDR1 MNHEY, CDR2 SVGAGI. Losses at the gene ends were 4 bases for V and 5 bases for J; bases not matched to a gene: 4. CDR3: CASSSYRGTEAFF. The CDR3 DNA reads TGTGCCAGCAGTTCCTACAGGGGAACTGAAGCTTTCTTT.

The V gene is TRBV28, the J gene TRBJ2-2; no clear D gene. Between the trimmed V and J ends, which lost 6 bases and 0 bases, there was a span of 11 bases. Looked up from germline, CDR1 is MDHEN and CDR2 is SYDVKM. CDR3 length: 15 amino acids. The CDR3 sequence is CASSWEESNTGELFF. The CDR3 nucleotides are TGTGCCAGCAGCTGGGAAGAGTCGAACACCGGGGAGCTGTTTTTT. Looking up the rest from reference TRBV28 and TRBJ2-2 gives the full variable domain: DVKVTQSSRYLVKRTGEKVFLECVQDMDHENMFWYRQDPGLGLRLIYFSYDVKMKEKGDIPEGYSVSREKKERFSLILESASTNQTSMYLCASSWEESNTGELFFGEGSRLTVL.

Many counts were recorded for this clonotype. This chain connects TRBV12-3 or TRBV12-4 to TRBJ1-5; D gene unclear. Trimming pared 3 bases from V and 7 bases from J, leaving 13 bases between. The CDR3 extends over 14 amino acids. The CDR3 protein is CASSFGPSRQPQHF. CDR3 coding DNA: TGTGCCAGCAGTTTCGGCCCATCTAGGCAGCCCCAGCATTTT.

Many counts were recorded for this clonotype. The rearrangement links TRBV4-2 to TRBJ2-1, with TRBD1 as a possible D gene (5 bases). With 0 bases removed from V and 0 bases from J, the gap between germline ends came to 6 bases. This CDR3 is built from 15 residues. Germline values: CDR1 LGHNA, CDR2 YNFKEQ. This CDR3 is CASSQDRVSYNEQFF. CDR3 sequence (DNA): TGTGCCAGCAGCCAAGACAGGGTCTCCTACAATGAGCAGTTCTTC.

This clonotype showed up just a few times. This chain uses TRBV5-1 with TRBJ2-6, with D maybe TRBD2 (6 bases). In germline, CDR1 is SGHRS, CDR2 YFSETQ. CDR3 length: 16 residues. V lost 2 bases and J lost 0, with 9 bases in between. Here the CDR3 DNA reads TGCGCCAGCAGCTTTGCCGGGAGCTCTGGGGCCAACGTCCTGACTTTC. Its protein is CASSFAGSSGANVLTF.

This clonotype was counted at least ten times. The chain uses TRBV4-1 and TRBJ1-1; 8 positions match TRBD1. Losses at the gene ends were 4 bases for V and 1 base for J; bases not matched to a gene: 23. CDR3 length: 21 residues. CDR1 and CDR2 from the germline V gene are MGHRA and YSYEKL. In DNA, the CDR3 is TGCGCCAGCAGCCGAAAAAGCCCGGCCGGGGACAGGTCGAAAAGGAACACTGAAGCTTTCTTT. Encoded protein: CASSRKSPAGDRSKRNTEAFF.

This clonotype was detected ten times or more. The chain joins TRBV5-5 to TRBJ2-7; 10 positions match TRBD2. CDR3 length equals 21 residues. In germline, CDR1 is SGHKS, CDR2 YYEKEE (reference sequence). V was clipped by 5 bases and J by 0 bases; unmatched bases: 23. The CDR3 DNA follows: TGTGCCAGCAGTTTTTCCCAGGACAGGCTAATAGCGGGAGGACGCTCCTACGAGCAGTACTTC. Its translation is CASSFSQDRLIAGGRSYEQYF.

This clonotype was recorded many times. The genes are TRBV7-2 and TRBJ2-2, with D perhaps matching TRBD2 (5 bases). This CDR3 contains 16 residues. The germline V and J ends were trimmed by 3 bases and 1 base, with 12 bases remaining between them. From germline, CDR1 is SGHTA and CDR2 FQGNSA. This CDR3 is CASSFVGGWNTGELFF. CDR3 nucleotides: TGTGCCAGCAGCTTCGTTGGCGGGTGGAACACCGGGGAGCTGTTTTTT.